The rows below give T cell receptor beta chains drawn from one sample of a study of shared clonotypes between healthy human individuals. Repertoires were generated with immunoSEQ multiplex PCR, while TCRdb's copy carries only in-frame clones and drops some. The sample lists 2 million to 2.5 million clones; around 93% were seen once. The sample was naive CD8+ T cells from PBMCs. All receptors come from a man aged 18 to 30 in good health. Some clones in this sample may be carry-over from other donors' samples. CDR3s include the opening cysteine and the closing phenylalanine or tryptophan. The order of the fields is clone size, V gene, CDR3 length, J gene, D gene, CDR3 protein, CDR3 DNA. A D gene is named only where the DNA matches it firmly. Size is stated for part of the rows, as once, few or many counts, or as a class when the clone is expanded.

.	TRBV7-7	14	TRBJ2-5	.	CASSGVGVQETQYF	TGTGCCAGCAGCGGAGTAGGGGTCCAAGAGACCCAGTACTTC
.	TRBV7-9	15	TRBJ2-7	.	CASSLEGQEAYEQYF	TGTGCCAGCAGCTTAGAAGGACAAGAAGCCTACGAGCAGTACTTC
few	TRBV7-9	14	TRBJ2-7	.	CASSLGGISYEQYF	TGTGCCAGCAGCTTAGGGGGAATCTCCTACGAGCAGTACTTC
.	TRBV28	16	TRBJ2-3	.	CASSLHAGSSTDTQYF	TGTGCCAGCAGTTTACACGCGGGATCTAGCACAGATACGCAGTATTTT
.	TRBV7-9	15	TRBJ1-4	.	CASSFPAATNEKLFF	TGTGCCAGCAGCTTTCCCGCAGCAACTAATGAAAAACTGTTTTTT
.	TRBV28	13	TRBJ2-7	.	CASSPPLRGEQYF	TGTGCCAGCAGTCCCCCGTTGAGGGGCGAGCAGTACTTC
.	TRBV6-1	14	TRBJ1-5	.	CASSPTGSNQPQHF	TGTGCCAGCAGTCCGACAGGTAGCAATCAGCCCCAGCATTTT
.	TRBV19	13	TRBJ1-2	.	CASRTEGNYGYTF	TGTGCCAGTAGAACTGAGGGTAACTATGGCTACACCTTC
once	TRBV6-1	15	TRBJ1-1	.	CASRNPGHMNTEAFF	TGTGCCAGCAGAAACCCGGGACACATGAACACTGAAGCTTTCTTT
.	TRBV29-1	12	TRBJ1-2	TRBD1	CSVPGTGYGYTF	TGCAGCGTACCCGGGACAGGGTATGGCTACACCTTC
.	TRBV7-2	15	TRBJ2-1	TRBD2	CASKLLAGDWNEQFF	TGTGCCAGCAAGTTACTAGCGGGAGATTGGAATGAGCAGTTCTTC
.	TRBV7-9	14	TRBJ1-2	.	CASSFMDSPGGYTF	TGTGCCAGCAGCTTCATGGACAGTCCAGGGGGCTACACCTTC
.	TRBV4-1	15	TRBJ1-3	.	CASSQTPSSGNTIYF	TGCGCCAGCAGCCAGACACCCAGCTCTGGAAACACCATATATTTT
few	TRBV7-9	15	TRBJ2-7	.	CASSPGAVNIYEQYF	TGTGCCAGCAGCCCCGGGGCAGTCAACATCTACGAGCAGTACTTC
.	TRBV29-1	13	TRBJ2-7	.	CSVRGQGIYEQYF	TGCAGCGTTCGGGGTCAGGGGATCTACGAGCAGTACTTC
.	TRBV27	16	TRBJ2-3	TRBD1	CASSSGTGGYTDTQYF	TGTGCCAGCAGTTCCGGGACAGGGGGGTACACAGATACGCAGTATTTT
.	TRBV11-2	15	TRBJ2-3	.	CASSLSWGYTDTQYF	TGTGCCAGCAGCTTAAGTTGGGGTTACACAGATACGCAGTATTTT
.	TRBV2	15	TRBJ2-2	.	CASSEGEGGAGELFF	TGTGCCAGCAGTGAAGGGGAGGGGGGGGCCGGGGAGCTGTTTTTT
few	TRBV10-3	15	TRBJ1-1	.	CAISESVGMNTEAFF	TGTGCCATCAGTGAGTCGGTAGGGATGAACACTGAAGCTTTCTTT
few	TRBV2	15	TRBJ2-1	.	CASSPDYSSYNEQFF	TGTGCCAGCAGCCCGGACTATTCCTCGTACAATGAGCAGTTCTTC
.	TRBV7-8	17	TRBJ2-3	.	CASSLAWRGSSTDTQYF	TGTGCCAGCAGCTTAGCGTGGAGGGGCTCAAGCACAGATACGCAGTATTTT
.	TRBV4-3	17	TRBJ2-3	TRBD2	CASSPRLAGEVADTQYF	TGCGCCAGCAGCCCCCGACTAGCGGGAGAGGTCGCAGATACGCAGTATTTT
.	TRBV7-2	18	TRBJ2-2	TRBD1	CASSPRQGAESATGELFF	TGTGCCAGCAGCCCTCGACAGGGGGCTGAATCCGCCACCGGGGAGCTGTTTTTT
.	TRBV4-3	17	TRBJ2-5	TRBD2	CASNRGTSGSLQETQYF	TGCGCCAGCAACAGGGGGACTAGCGGGAGCCTCCAAGAGACCCAGTACTTC
.	TRBV4-1	13	TRBJ2-2	TRBD1	CASSQGQFGELFF	TGCGCCAGCAGCCAGGGACAGTTCGGGGAGCTGTTTTTT
.	TRBV27	15	TRBJ2-7	TRBD2	CASSWGGGAGGEQYF	TGTGCCAGCAGTTGGGGCGGAGGGGCGGGAGGCGAGCAGTACTTC
.	TRBV2	15	TRBJ1-1	.	CASSGGHSLGAEAFF	TGTGCCAGCAGTGGAGGACACTCTTTGGGCGCTGAAGCTTTCTTT
.	TRBV11-1	16	TRBJ1-1	TRBD1	CASSPYGQGLNTEAFF	TGTGCCAGCAGCCCGTACGGACAGGGGTTGAACACTGAAGCTTTCTTT
.	TRBV4-1	16	TRBJ2-7	TRBD1	CASSLHWGQGTYEQYF	TGCGCCAGCAGCCTCCACTGGGGACAGGGAACCTACGAGCAGTACTTC
once	TRBV30	10	TRBJ2-1	.	CAWSFHEQFF	TGTGCCTGGAGCTTTCATGAGCAGTTCTTC
.	TRBV4-3	15	TRBJ2-1	.	CASSQDRREDNEQFF	TGCGCCAGCAGCCAAGATCGGCGGGAAGACAATGAGCAGTTCTTC
.	TRBV7-9	14	TRBJ1-3	.	CASSPAFSGNTIYF	TGTGCCAGCAGCCCCGCCTTCTCTGGAAACACCATATATTTT
once	TRBV27	12	TRBJ2-1	.	CASSLTGNEQFF	TGTGCCAGCAGTTTGACGGGGAATGAGCAGTTCTTC
.	TRBV7-8	15	TRBJ2-2	.	CASISGGVNTGELFF	TGTGCCAGCATCTCCGGGGGAGTTAACACCGGGGAGCTGTTTTTT
.	TRBV9	13	TRBJ2-1	.	CASSARQDNEQFF	TGTGCCAGCAGCGCCAGACAAGACAATGAGCAGTTCTTC
.	TRBV7-9	14	TRBJ2-7	.	CASSPPADTYEQYF	TGTGCCAGCAGCCCCCCGGCCGATACCTACGAGCAGTACTTC
.	TRBV4-2	16	TRBJ2-7	.	CASSQPERAVQHEQYF	TGTGCCAGCAGCCAACCAGAACGAGCAGTACAACACGAGCAGTACTTC
few	TRBV28	13	TRBJ1-1	.	CASSLSGGTEAFF	TGTGCCAGCAGTTTATCGGGGGGCACTGAAGCTTTCTTT
.	TRBV27	14	TRBJ2-7	.	CASSFSGPTYEQYF	TGTGCCAGCAGTTTTAGCGGACCTACCTACGAGCAGTACTTC
.	TRBV15	14	TRBJ2-4	TRBD1	CATSRTGGINIQYF	TGTGCCACCAGCAGGACAGGGGGGATAAACATTCAGTACTTC
.	TRBV5-4	14	TRBJ2-3	TRBD2	CASSSGLAGDTQYF	TGTGCCAGCAGCTCTGGACTAGCCGGAGATACGCAGTATTTT
.	TRBV12-5	16	TRBJ2-7	TRBD1	CASGLTRGPFSYEQYF	TGTGCTAGTGGTTTGACCAGGGGGCCCTTCTCCTACGAGCAGTACTTC
.	TRBV14	14	TRBJ1-2	.	CASSHWRSPLSYTF	TGTGCCAGCAGCCATTGGAGGTCCCCCCTTAGCTACACCTTC
once	TRBV28	14	TRBJ2-1	.	CASSPPPPYNEQFF	TGTGCCAGCAGTCCCCCACCCCCCTACAATGAGCAGTTCTTC
.	TRBV27	13	TRBJ2-2	.	CASSPPLSGELFF	TGTGCCAGCAGTCCCCCCCTTTCCGGGGAGCTGTTTTTT
.	TRBV4-2	15	TRBJ2-2	.	CASSLTRGPLAGLFF	TGTGCCAGCAGCCTAACCAGGGGACCCCTTGCCGGGCTGTTTTTT
.	TRBV6-5	10	TRBJ2-7	.	CASMGYEQYF	TGTGCCAGCATGGGGTACGAGCAGTACTTC
.	TRBV9	14	TRBJ2-1	.	CASSAPGARNEQFF	TGTGCCAGCAGCGCCCCGGGGGCACGCAATGAGCAGTTCTTC
.	TRBV30	12	TRBJ2-5	.	CAWSRRVGEQYF	TGTGCCTGGAGTCGCAGGGTGGGGGAGCAGTACTTC
.	TRBV6-1	15	TRBJ2-7	.	CASSGEVPASYEQYF	TGTGCCAGCAGTGGTGAGGTTCCTGCCTCCTACGAGCAGTACTTC
.	TRBV5-1	15	TRBJ2-1	TRBD2	CASSLAVASGHEQFF	TGCGCCAGCAGCTTGGCCGTGGCTAGCGGGCATGAGCAGTTCTTC
.	TRBV9	17	TRBJ2-3	TRBD2	CASSLSLTSGSTDTQYF	TGTGCCAGCAGCCTTTCCCTAACTAGCGGGAGCACAGATACGCAGTATTTT
.	TRBV6-1	15	TRBJ1-5	.	CASSAARDLSQPQHF	TGTGCCAGCAGTGCCGCGAGGGACCTCTCTCAGCCCCAGCATTTT
.	TRBV5-6	13	TRBJ2-7	.	CASSSGGFYEQYF	TGTGCCAGCAGCTCCGGTGGATTCTACGAGCAGTACTTC